This TCR beta chain was profiled in a study of beta chain features in type 1 diabetes. Study at large: The samples had roughly 110 million sorted cells examined in all.

The investigators reverse transcribed all of the isolated RNA, so they sequenced expressed TCRB transcripts. Profiled with immunoSEQ multiplex PCR; TCRdb holds only in-frame clones, not every one. The sample contains about 39,000 clones, around 48% of which appear only once. Note on this clone: Its cognate antigen is unknown. At one end the junction does not follow the germline gene, possibly because of a read error.

One heparinised draw, averaging roughly 110 mL, was taken per donor. Study-wide results and caveats: Fewer junction insertions and more nucleotide deletions appeared in type 1 diabetes patients. Among patients with Type 1 diabetes, TCRB CDR3s were moderately but significantly shorter in every one of the four CD4+ subsets.

Sequenced input: central memory CD4+ T cells from blood. This sequence was found in a woman aged 18 to 35 in good health.

DNA for the CDR3: TGTGCCAGCAATGAAAAGGGGGCGGGCTATGGCTACACCTTC. This sequence encodes CASNEKGAGYGYTF. The gene calls are TRBV2 and TRBJ1-2, with TRBD1 identical over 7 bases. The CDR3 totals 14 residues. CDR1 and CDR2 from the germline V gene are SNHLY and FYNNEI. Full variable domain (remainder filled in from reference TRBV2 and TRBJ1-2): EPEVTQTPSHQVTQMGQEVILRCVPISNHLYFYWYRQILGQKVEFLVSFYNNEISEKSEIFDDQFSVERPDGSNFTLKIRSTKLEDSAMYFCASNEKGAGYGYTFGSGTRLTVV.